This T cell receptor beta chain is drawn from a study of blood T cell repertoires in COVID-19. Study details: The United States, Italy and Spain were the sources of the acute and convalescent COVID-19 samples. From T cells, B-cell-depleted T cells, or PBMCs came the material, which was cDNA or gDNA.

The CDR3 loop spans 15 amino acids. Germline V gene lookup returns CDR1 SGHVS and CDR2 FNYEAQ. Unmatched junction bases numbered 3, after V lost 3 bases and J lost 2 bases. In the original analysis: Amplification from reference gene primers served as the basis for estimated nucleated cell counts. Assay: immunoSEQ multiplex PCR; the TCRdb copy retains only in-frame clones and omits some. From that table come the V and J calls and clone size; the DNA was used to work out D and trimming. Counted here are around 270,000 clones, 86% occurring once; the ten biggest clones make up around 9.1%. The TCR sequence derives from a middle-aged man who had recovered from COVID-19. Sequencing input: peripheral blood. The chain carries TRBV7-6 and TRBJ2-3; 9 positions match TRBD2. The CDR3 nucleotides are TGTGCCAGCAGCTTCCTAGCGGGACCCACAGATACGCAGTATTTT. Its translation: CASSFLAGPTDTQYF.